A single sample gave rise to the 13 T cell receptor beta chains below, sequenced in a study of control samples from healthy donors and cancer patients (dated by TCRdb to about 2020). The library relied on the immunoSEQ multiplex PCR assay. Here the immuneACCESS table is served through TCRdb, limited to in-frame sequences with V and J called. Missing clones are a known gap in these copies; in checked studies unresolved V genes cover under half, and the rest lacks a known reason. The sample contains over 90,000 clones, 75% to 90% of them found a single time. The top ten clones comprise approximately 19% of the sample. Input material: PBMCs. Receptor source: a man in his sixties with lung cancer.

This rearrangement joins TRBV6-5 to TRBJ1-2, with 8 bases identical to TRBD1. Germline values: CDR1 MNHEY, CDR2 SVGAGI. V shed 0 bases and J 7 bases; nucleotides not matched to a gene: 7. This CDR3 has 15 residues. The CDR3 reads CASSYSGRGPGGYTF. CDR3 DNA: TGTGCCAGCAGTTACTCTGGCAGGGGGCCGGGTGGCTACACCTTC.

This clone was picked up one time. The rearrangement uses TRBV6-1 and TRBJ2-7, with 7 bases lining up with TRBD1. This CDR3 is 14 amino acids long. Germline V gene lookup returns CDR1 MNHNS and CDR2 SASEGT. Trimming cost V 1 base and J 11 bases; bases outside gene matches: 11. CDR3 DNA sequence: TGTGCCAGCAGTGAAGGAATCCAGACAGGGATCAAGTACTTC. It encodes CASSEGIQTGIKYF.

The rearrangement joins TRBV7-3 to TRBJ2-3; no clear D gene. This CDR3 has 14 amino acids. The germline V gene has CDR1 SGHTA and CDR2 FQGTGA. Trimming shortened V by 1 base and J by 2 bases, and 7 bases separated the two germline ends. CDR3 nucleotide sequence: TGTGCCAGCAGCTTAAATACTCACACAGATACGCAGTATTTT. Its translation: CASSLNTHTDTQYF.

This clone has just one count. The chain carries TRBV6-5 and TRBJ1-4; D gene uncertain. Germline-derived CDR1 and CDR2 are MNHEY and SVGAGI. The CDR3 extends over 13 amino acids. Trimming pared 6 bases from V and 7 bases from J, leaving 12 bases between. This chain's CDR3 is CASRGPVGEKLFF. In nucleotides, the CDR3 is TGTGCCAGCAGGGGCCCAGTGGGTGAAAAACTGTTTTTT.

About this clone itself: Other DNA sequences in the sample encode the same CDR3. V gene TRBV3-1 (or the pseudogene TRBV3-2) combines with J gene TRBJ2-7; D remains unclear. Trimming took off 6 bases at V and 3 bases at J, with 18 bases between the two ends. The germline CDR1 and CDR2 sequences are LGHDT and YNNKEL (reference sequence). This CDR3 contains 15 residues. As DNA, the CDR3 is TGTGCCAGCAGTTTAAGTGCTAGGGAACACTACGAGCAGTACTTC. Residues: CASSLSAREHYEQYF.

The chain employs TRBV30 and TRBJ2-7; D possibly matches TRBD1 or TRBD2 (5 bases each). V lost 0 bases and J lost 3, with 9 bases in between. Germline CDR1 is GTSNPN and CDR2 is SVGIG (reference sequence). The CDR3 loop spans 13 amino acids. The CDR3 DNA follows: TGTGCCTGGAGTGTGGGACCCATCTACGAGCAGTACGTC. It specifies CAWSVGPIYEQYV.

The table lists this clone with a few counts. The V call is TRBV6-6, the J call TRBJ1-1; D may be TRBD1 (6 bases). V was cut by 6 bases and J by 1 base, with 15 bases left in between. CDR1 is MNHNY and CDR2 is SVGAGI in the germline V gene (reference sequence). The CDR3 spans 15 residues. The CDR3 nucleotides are TGTGCCAGCAGACTACAGGGTGAGGGGAACACTGAAGCTTTCTTT. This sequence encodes CASRLQGEGNTEAFF.

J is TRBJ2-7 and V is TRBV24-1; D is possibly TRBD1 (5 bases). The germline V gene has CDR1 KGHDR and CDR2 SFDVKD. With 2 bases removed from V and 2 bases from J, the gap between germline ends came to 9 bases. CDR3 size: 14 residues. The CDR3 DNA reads TGTGCCACCAGTGATTCAGGGCGTCCCTACGAGCAGTACTTC. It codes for CATSDSGRPYEQYF.

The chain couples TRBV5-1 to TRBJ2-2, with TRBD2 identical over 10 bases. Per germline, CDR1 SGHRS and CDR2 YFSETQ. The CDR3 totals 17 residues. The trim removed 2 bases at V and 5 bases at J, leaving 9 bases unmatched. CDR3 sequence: CASSFERGGLGTGELFF. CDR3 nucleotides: TGCGCCAGCAGCTTTGAGCGGGGGGGCCTTGGGACCGGGGAGCTGTTTTTT. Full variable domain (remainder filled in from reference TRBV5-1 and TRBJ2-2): KAGVTQTPRYLIKTRGQQVTLSCSPISGHRSVSWYQQTPGQGLQFLFEYFSETQRNKGNFPGRFSGRQFSNSRSEMNVSTLELGDSALYLCASSFERGGLGTGELFFGEGSRLTVL.

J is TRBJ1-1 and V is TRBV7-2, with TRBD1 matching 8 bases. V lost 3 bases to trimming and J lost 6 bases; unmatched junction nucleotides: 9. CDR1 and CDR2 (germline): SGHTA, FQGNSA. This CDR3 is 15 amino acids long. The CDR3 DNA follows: TGTGCCAGCAGCTTCTACAAGACAGGGGCGTCTGAAGCTTTCTTT. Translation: CASSFYKTGASEAFF. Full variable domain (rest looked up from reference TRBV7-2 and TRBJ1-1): GAGVSQSPSNKVTEKGKDVELRCDPISGHTALYWYRQSLGQGLEFLIYFQGNSAPDKSGLPSDRFSAERTGGSVSTLTIQRTQQEDSAVYLCASSFYKTGASEAFFGQGTRLTVV.

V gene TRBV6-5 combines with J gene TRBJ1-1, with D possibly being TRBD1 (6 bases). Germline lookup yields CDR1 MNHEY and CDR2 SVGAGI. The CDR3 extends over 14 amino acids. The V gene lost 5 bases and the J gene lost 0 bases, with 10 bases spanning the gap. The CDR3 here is CASSRRDMNTEAFF. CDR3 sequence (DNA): TGTGCCAGCAGTCGACGGGACATGAACACTGAAGCTTTCTTT.

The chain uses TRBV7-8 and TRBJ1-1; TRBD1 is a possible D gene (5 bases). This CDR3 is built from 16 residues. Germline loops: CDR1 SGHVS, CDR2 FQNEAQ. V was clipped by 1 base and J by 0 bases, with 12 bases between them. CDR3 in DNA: TGTGCCAGCAGCTTAGAGGGGTCGGGTGTGAACACTGAAGCTTTCTTT. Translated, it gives CASSLEGSGVNTEAFF.

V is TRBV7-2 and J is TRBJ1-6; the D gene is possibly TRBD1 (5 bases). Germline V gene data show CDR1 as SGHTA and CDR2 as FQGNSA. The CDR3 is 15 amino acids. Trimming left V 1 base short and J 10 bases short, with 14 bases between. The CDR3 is CASSLVQGLGSPLHF. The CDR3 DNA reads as TGTGCCAGCAGCTTAGTTCAGGGTTTAGGCTCACCCCTCCACTTT.